This TCR beta chain was profiled in a study of cytomegalovirus exposure and HLA in healthy donors. In the study overall: Around 200 million T cells yielded 100 million to 130 million unique TCR beta sequences, as an earlier analysis found.

Primers included in the PCR were 60 Vbeta and 13 Jbeta primers. Profiling relied on immunoSEQ multiplex PCR, and the TCRdb table lists in-frame clones only, not all of them. The table records more than 110,000 clones, around 84% of them present only once. V was clipped by 2 bases and J by 5 bases; unmatched bases: 7. The CDR3 length is 15 residues. Germline CDR1 reads MGHRA; CDR2 reads YSYEKL. This sequence was found in a man in his forties or fifties in good health and CMV-seronegative. The chain has TRBV4-1 and TRBJ1-2; 8 nucleotides match TRBD1. Sequenced material: PBMCs. CDR3 amino acids: CASSQQQGGGYGYTF. The CDR3 nucleotides are TGCGCCAGCAGCCAACAACAGGGGGGTGGATATGGCTACACCTTC.